Listed below are T cell receptor beta chains from one sample, sequenced in a study of PD-L1 blockade in urothelial cancer. Some clones are missing from TCRdb's copy, which holds only in-frame ones; the method was immunoSEQ multiplex PCR. Of around 68,000 clones listed, approximately 80% are singletons. Here the sequenced sample was PBMCs, taken around atezolizumab (anti-PD-L1) treatment. Source of these receptors: an older man with urothelial cancer. The CDR3 runs from the conserved cysteine through the conserved F or W. The D gene is left open where the match is weak. Size is omitted from some rows. Given values are once, few, many or a class for expanded clones.

>NA|TRBJ2-3|NA|TRBV7-9
TGTGCCAGCAGCCCTGAGACAGCTAGCACAGATACGCAGTATTTT
CASSPETASTDTQYF
>NA|TRBJ1-3|NA|TRBV19
TGTGCCAGACGACGGGGAAGGGAGCCGAACACCATATATTTT
CARRRGREPNTIYF
>TRBD1|TRBJ2-7|NA|TRBV7-9
TGTGCCAGCAGCGCGAGACAGGGTTTGAGCTACGAGCAGTACTTC
CASSARQGLSYEQYF
>TRBD1|TRBJ1-1|NA|TRBV5-1
TGCGCCAGCAGTTGGGGACAGTTGCACACCTACACTGAAGCTTTCTTT
CASSWGQLHTYTEAFF
>NA|TRBJ2-1|once|TRBV6-5
TGTGCCAGCAGTTACTCAGGGGCCCCTACGAATGAGCAGTTCTTC
CASSYSGAPTNEQFF
>TRBD2|TRBJ2-2|NA|TRBV19
TGTGCCAGTACCCTAGCGGGAGCAGGAGGCACCGGGGAGCTGTTTTTT
CASTLAGAGGTGELFF
>TRBD2|TRBJ2-7|NA|TRBV6-5
TGTGCCAGCAGCCGAGAGGGGACTAGCAGTTACGAGCAGTACTTC
CASSREGTSSYEQYF
>TRBD1|TRBJ2-2|medium-sized|TRBV5-1
TGCGCCAGCAGCCTCCCACAGGGGCCCAGCGAGAGGGAGCTGTTTTTT
CASSLPQGPSERELFF
>NA|TRBJ2-1|NA|TRBV5-6
TGTGCCAGCAGCCGGAGGGACAGATTAGACAATGAGCAGTTCTTC
CASSRRDRLDNEQFF
>TRBD1|TRBJ2-3|NA|TRBV19
TGTGCCAGTAGTTCCGGGACAGGGGGTTCAGATACGCAGTATTTT
CASSSGTGGSDTQYF
>NA|TRBJ1-4|NA|TRBV6-5
TGTGCCAGCAGTTTCAAGTCCGGGACAAATGAAAAACTGTTTTTT
CASSFKSGTNEKLFF
>NA|TRBJ1-1|once|TRBV9
TGTGCCAGCAGCGTAGTGGCGGACAGGAACACTGAAGCTTTCTTT
CASSVVADRNTEAFF
>NA|TRBJ2-5|few|TRBV2
TGTGCCAGCAGTGAAGAAGCAAGCCCGTACTTC
CASSEEASPYF
>TRBD1|TRBJ2-7|NA|TRBV2
TGTGCCAGCATGAATGGGAGGGACAGGGAGACCTACGAGCAGTACTTC
CASMNGRDRETYEQYF
>NA|TRBJ1-1|NA|TRBV10-3
TGTGCCATCAGTGCAGGTCAGGGGTTTGAAGCTTTCTTT
CAISAGQGFEAFF
>TRBD2|TRBJ2-1|NA|TRBV10-3
TGTGCCATCAAAAGCGGGGACTCTGAGGGGGAGCAGTTCTTC
CAIKSGDSEGEQFF
>TRBD1|TRBJ2-7|NA|TRBV7-2
TGTGCCAGCAGCCGACAGGGGGCCTCCTACGAGCAGTACTTC
CASSRQGASYEQYF
>NA|TRBJ1-2|few|TRBV19
TGTGCCAGTAGTATAGCAGGTGGCTACACCTTC
CASSIAGGYTF
>TRBD1|TRBJ2-7|NA|TRBV7-2
TGTGCCAGCAGCTCCCGGACAGGGGCCTATTTCTACGAGCAGTACTTC
CASSSRTGAYFYEQYF
>TRBD2|TRBJ2-7|once|TRBV28
TGTGCCAGCACTCTGGGGGCTAGCGGGAGCCGGGGCTACGAGCAGTACTTC
CASTLGASGSRGYEQYF
>TRBD1|TRBJ1-4|NA|TRBV2
TGTGCCAGCAGTCCCGACAGGGCGGCTAATGAAAAACTGTTTTTT
CASSPDRAANEKLFF
>TRBD2|TRBJ2-1|NA|TRBV27
TGTGCCAGCAGTTTTGGGACTAGCACCTACAATGAGCAGTTCTTC
CASSFGTSTYNEQFF
>TRBD1|TRBJ1-1|NA|TRBV19
TGTGCCAGTAAAGAGTGGAACCGCAGGGGGACTGAAGCTTTCTTT
CASKEWNRRGTEAFF
>TRBD1|TRBJ1-1|few|TRBV18
TGTGCCAGCTCTCCCGGACAGGGCGCTGAAGCTTTCTTT
CASSPGQGAEAFF
>TRBD2|TRBJ2-1|NA|TRBV7-3
TGTGCCAGCAGCTCAGTACCGGGACTAGCGGGAGTGTCTGAGCAGTTCTTC
CASSSVPGLAGVSEQFF
>NA|TRBJ1-1|NA|TRBV7-3
TGTGCCAGCAGCCTCGCCAGAATTTACAGGAACACTGAAGCTTTCTTT
CASSLARIYRNTEAFF
>NA|TRBJ2-1|NA|TRBV10-3
TGTGCCATCTGGGGGGGCGGGGCACGTTACAATGAGCAGTTCTTC
CAIWGGGARYNEQFF
>TRBD1|TRBJ1-1|NA|TRBV4-3
TGCGCCAGCAGCCGCAACAGGGGTACGTTCACTGAAGCTTTCTTT
CASSRNRGTFTEAFF
>NA|TRBJ2-3|NA|TRBV7-8
TGTGCCAGCAGCTTAGCGAGGGCGGGAATAGATACGCAGTATTTT
CASSLARAGIDTQYF
>TRBD1|TRBJ1-3|once|TRBV7-2
TGTGCCAGCAGACAGACAGGGCTCTCTGGAAACACCATATATTTT
CASRQTGLSGNTIYF
>NA|TRBJ2-1|NA|TRBV7-8
TGTGCCAGCAGCGCAGGCAACGAGCCGGTGTACAATGAGCAGTTCTTC
CASSAGNEPVYNEQFF
>NA|TRBJ1-1|NA|TRBV7-2
TGTGCCAGCGGAGTATATGGGCGGGGTGAAGCTTTCTTT
CASGVYGRGEAFF
>TRBD1|TRBJ1-5|NA|TRBV5-6
TGTGCCAGCAGCCGCCGGGACAGGTTACTTCAGCCCCAGCATTTT
CASSRRDRLLQPQHF
>TRBD1|TRBJ1-1|NA|TRBV7-9
TGTGCCAGCAGCGACCCAACATGGACAGGGGTCTATGAAGCTTTCTTT
CASSDPTWTGVYEAFF
>TRBD1|TRBJ2-7|NA|TRBV14
TGTGCCAGCAGCCAAGCCGCGACAGGGGCCGAGCAGTACTTC
CASSQAATGAEQYF
>NA|TRBJ2-7|NA|TRBV6-5
TGTGCCAGCAGACCCTCAGCGGAAAGCTCCTACGAGCAGTACTTC
CASRPSAESSYEQYF
>TRBD1|TRBJ1-1|NA|TRBV11-2
TGTGCCAGCAGCTTTTTAGGACAGGTGGGAATTTTCTTT
CASSFLGQVGIFF
>TRBD1|TRBJ1-2|NA|TRBV6-5
TGTGCCAGCAGTTACTCGTCGGTGACAGGGGGCTACACCTTC
CASSYSSVTGGYTF
>NA|TRBJ2-2|NA|TRBV27
TGTGCCAGCAGTTTAGGACTACTGAACACCGGGGAGCTGTTTTTT
CASSLGLLNTGELFF
>TRBD1|TRBJ1-3|NA|TRBV11-2
TGTGCCAGCAAAAAGTGGTCAGGGGGGGGAAACACCATATATTTT
CASKKWSGGGNTIYF
>TRBD2|TRBJ2-1|NA|TRBV27
TGTGCCAGCACCCCCCTAGCGGGAGTTGCTGAGCAGTTCTTC
CASTPLAGVAEQFF
>TRBD2|TRBJ2-2|once|TRBV5-1
TGCGCCAGCAGCTTGGGCCTAGCGGATTATAAATTGAACACCGGGGAGCTGTTTTTT
CASSLGLADYKLNTGELFF
>NA|TRBJ2-7|once|TRBV15
TGTGCCACCAGCAGGGCCTCAGGGTCCGAGCAGTACTTC
CATSRASGSEQYF
>NA|TRBJ2-3|once|TRBV6-5
TGTGCCAGCAGTTATGTGGCGGGATTGGCAGATACGCAGTATTTT
CASSYVAGLADTQYF
>TRBD1|TRBJ1-2|NA|TRBV19
TGTGCCAGTAGAATGGGACAGAATAACTATGGCTACACCTTC
CASRMGQNNYGYTF
>NA|TRBJ1-2|NA|TRBV2
TGTGCCAGCAGTGAAGCCAGGGACTATGGCTACACCTTC
CASSEARDYGYTF
>TRBD2|TRBJ2-7|NA|TRBV28
TGTGCCAGCAGTTTAATTCCAGCGGGAGGGTCCCGCGAGCAGTACTTC
CASSLIPAGGSREQYF
>NA|TRBJ2-7|NA|TRBV9
TGTGCCAGCAGCGTAGGGTGGGAGTCCTACGAGCAGTACTTC
CASSVGWESYEQYF
>NA|TRBJ2-1|once|TRBV19
TGTGCCTCATCGCGGTCGCAGAGGGGGGAGCAGTTCTTC
CASSRSQRGEQFF